These 18 T cell receptor beta chains originate from one sample sequenced in a study of blood T cell repertoires in COVID-19. Assay used: immunoSEQ multiplex PCR; TCRdb lists only in-frame clones, some missing. Among 350,000 or so clones listed, approximately 89% were seen once. The sample was peripheral blood. These receptors all come from a woman in her sixties or seventies with COVID-19, enrolled during active disease.

This rearrangement joins TRBV6-5 to TRBJ2-7; D is perhaps TRBD2 (7 bases). The CDR3 sequence is 14 residues long. V lost 9 bases and J lost 2, with 17 bases in between. The germline V gene has CDR1 MNHEY and CDR2 SVGAGI. The CDR3 spells CASLPAGATYEQYF. CDR3 nucleotides: TGTGCCAGTTTACCGGCGGGGGCGACCTACGAGCAGTACTTC.

For this clone: At the DNA level, this CDR3 is encoded by other sequences in the same sample as well. The rearrangement uses TRBV3-1 (or the pseudogene TRBV3-2) and TRBJ1-2; weak D call: TRBD1 (6 bases). The V end was cut by 3 bases, the J end by 8 bases, with 13 bases between. The CDR3 covers 13 residues. In germline, CDR1 is LGHDT, CDR2 YNNKEL (reference sequence). The CDR3 loop is CASSQRAGDGYTF. DNA for the CDR3: TGTGCCAGCAGCCAGAGAGCAGGGGACGGCTACACCTTC.

Regarding this clone: Other DNA sequences within the sample encode an identical CDR3. The rearrangement joins TRBV6-1 to TRBJ2-3, with 7 bases aligning to TRBD2. Germline loops: CDR1 MNHNS, CDR2 SASEGT. CDR3 size: 14 residues. J lost 1 base, V lost 3 bases, and 1 base had no gene match. The CDR3 sequence is CASSEAGGTDTQYF. The CDR3 bases are TGTGCCAGCAGTGAGGCGGGGGGCACAGATACGCAGTATTTT.

This chain connects TRBV19 to TRBJ2-2; 7 nucleotides agree with TRBD1. The J segment lost 4 bases and the V segment lost 8 bases, leaving 7 bases of the junction unmatched. The germline V gene has CDR1 LNHDA and CDR2 SQIVND (reference sequence). CDR3 length: 14 amino acids. In nucleotides, the CDR3 is TGTGCCAGTGCAAGGGGGCAGAGCACCGGGGAGCTGTTTTTT. Translated, it gives CASARGQSTGELFF.

This chain links TRBV9 with TRBJ2-1; TRBD2 is a possible D gene (5 bases). The V gene's germline CDR1 is SGDLS and CDR2 YYNGEE. V lost 4 bases to trimming and J lost 5 bases, with 19 bases between them. The CDR3 is 16 amino acids. The CDR3 sequence is CASSPSGNFGDNEQFF. Written as DNA, the CDR3 is TGTGCCAGCAGCCCCTCGGGGAACTTCGGCGACAATGAGCAGTTCTTC.

This clone was picked up one time. The gene calls are TRBV5-1 and TRBJ2-5; possibly TRBD1 for D (5 bases). The CDR3 has 14 amino acids. V dropped 3 bases and J dropped 3 bases, with 12 bases sitting between them. Germline V gives CDR1 SGHRS, CDR2 YFSETQ. DNA of the CDR3: TGCGCCAGCAGCTATCAGGGTAACGAAGAGACCCAGTACTTC. It translates to CASSYQGNEETQYF.

CDR3 sequence reads: CASHQRGGLQGETQYF. As DNA, the CDR3 is TGTGCCAGCCATCAGCGGGGGGGCCTGCAAGGAGAGACCCAGTACTTC. This chain joins TRBV7-8 and TRBJ2-5, with TRBD2 matching over 10 bases. With V trimmed by 8 bases and J by 4 bases, 13 bases remained unmatched. The length of the CDR3 is 16 residues. CDR1 and CDR2 (germline): SGHVS, FQNEAQ.

This clone has just one count. This rearrangement joins TRBV5-1 to TRBJ2-7, with TRBD1 matching over 7 bases. The germline gives CDR1 SGHRS, CDR2 YFSETQ. Trimming took 3 bases from V and 2 from J; bases not matched to a gene: 5. The CDR3 contains 14 residues. The CDR3 here is CASSSGQAPYEQYF. The CDR3 region has the DNA TGCGCCAGCAGCTCTGGACAGGCCCCCTACGAGCAGTACTTC.

The genes are TRBV28 and TRBJ1-2, with 9 bases fitting TRBD1. This CDR3 is 13 amino acids long. J gave up 6 bases and V 4 bases, and 3 bases lay outside the gene matches. CDR1 MDHEN and CDR2 SYDVKM come from the germline V gene. The CDR3 reads CASSSRTGDGYTF. The CDR3, as DNA: TGTGCCAGCAGTTCTCGGACAGGGGATGGCTACACCTTC.

The chain has TRBV13 and TRBJ2-1; 8 bases match TRBD2. The CDR3 spans 18 residues. With 5 bases clipped from V and 3 bases from J, the junction kept 15 bases outside the gene matches. The germline CDR1 and CDR2 sequences are PRHDT and FYEKMQ (reference sequence). The DNA of the CDR3 is TGTGCCAGCAGCAGCCCCTTGCCTGGGACTAGAATCTACAATGAGCAGTTCTTC. This translates into CASSSPLPGTRIYNEQFF.

In nucleotides, the CDR3 is TGTGCCAGCTTAGCGGGGGGGCTTGGGGCCAACGTCCTGACTTTC. Its protein product is CASLAGGLGANVLTF. The chain combines TRBV6-5 with TRBJ2-6; 11 bases map to TRBD2. Germline CDR1 MNHEY, CDR2 SVGAGI. The CDR3 runs to 15 residues. With V trimmed by 8 bases and J by 3 bases, 3 bases remained unmatched.

This chain connects TRBV7-2 to TRBJ2-4, with 7 bases fitting TRBD1. This CDR3 has 16 amino acids. With 2 bases clipped from V and 6 bases from J, the junction kept 10 bases outside the gene matches. CDR1 and CDR2 from the germline V gene are SGHTA and FQGNSA. This CDR3 reads CASSLWAGGRANIQYF. The DNA of the CDR3 is TGTGCCAGCAGCTTATGGGCAGGGGGACGTGCAAACATTCAGTACTTC.

The rearrangement links TRBV18 to TRBJ1-2; 10 bases align to TRBD1. The germline CDR1 and CDR2 sequences are KGHSH and LQKENI. The CDR3 runs 18 residues. With V trimmed by 4 bases and J by 6 bases, 17 bases remained unmatched. The CDR3 spells CASSLTATGQGSENGYTF. The DNA of the CDR3 is TGTGCCAGCTCACTTACAGCAACGGGACAGGGGTCGGAAAATGGCTACACCTTC.

The count of this clone is one. The chain recombines TRBV25-1 with TRBJ2-3; perhaps TRBD1 as D (5 bases). Trimming left V 6 bases short and J 9 bases short, with 16 bases between. The length of the CDR3 is 13 residues. CDR1 and CDR2 from the germline V gene are MGHDK and SYGVNS. CDR3 bases: TGTGCCAGCAGGGTAGGGGCTGGGGTGACGCAGTATTTT. It encodes CASRVGAGVTQYF.

The chain couples TRBV7-7 to TRBJ2-3, with D possibly matching TRBD2 (7 bases). In germline, CDR1 is SSHAT, CDR2 FNYEAQ (reference sequence). The CDR3 is made up of 14 amino acids. V lost 3 bases and J 4 bases, leaving 11 bases between the germline ends. The DNA for the CDR3 is TGTGCCAGCAGCTTCTTAGGGGGGGCAGATACGCAGTATTTT. Amino acids: CASSFLGGADTQYF.

This chain connects TRBV11-2 to TRBJ2-5; 11 positions agree with TRBD2. V trimming: 1 base; J trimming: 3 bases; junction bases outside the gene matches: 10. The CDR3 runs 18 residues. CDR1 SGHAT and CDR2 FQNNGV come from the germline V gene. CDR3 sequence: CASSLVGWASGGKETQYF. The CDR3 bases are TGTGCCAGCAGCTTAGTAGGTTGGGCTAGCGGGGGGAAAGAGACCCAGTACTTC.

This chain uses TRBV5-1 with TRBJ2-1, with 10 bases aligning to TRBD2. The CDR3 runs 16 residues. V shed 2 bases and J 4 bases; nucleotides not matched to a gene: 6. CDR1 SGHRS and CDR2 YFSETQ come from the germline V gene. CDR3 DNA: TGCGCCAGCAGCTTATCCCCAGCGGGGGGGTACAATGAGCAGTTCTTC. Encoded protein: CASSLSPAGGYNEQFF.

The J gene is TRBJ1-1, the V gene TRBV11-2; no clear D. The V gene's germline CDR1 is SGHAT and CDR2 FQNNGV. V was clipped by 4 bases and J by 0 bases, with 6 bases between them. CDR3 length: 13 residues. CDR3 coding DNA: TGTGCCAGCAGCTCACGGTTGAACACTGAAGCTTTCTTT. Translating gives CASSSRLNTEAFF.